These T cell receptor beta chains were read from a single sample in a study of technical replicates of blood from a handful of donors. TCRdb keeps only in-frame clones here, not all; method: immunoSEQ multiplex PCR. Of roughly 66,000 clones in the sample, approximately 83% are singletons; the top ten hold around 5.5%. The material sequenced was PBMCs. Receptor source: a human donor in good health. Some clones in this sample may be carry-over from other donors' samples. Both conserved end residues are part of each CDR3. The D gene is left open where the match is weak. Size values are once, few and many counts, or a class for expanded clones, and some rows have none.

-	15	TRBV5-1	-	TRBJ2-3	CASSGGLFSTDTQYF	TGCGCCAGCAGCGGGGGACTTTTTAGCACAGATACGCAGTATTTT
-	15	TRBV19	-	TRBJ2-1	CASGGIATTYNEQFF	TGTGCCAGTGGAGGGATAGCGACGACCTACAATGAGCAGTTCTTC
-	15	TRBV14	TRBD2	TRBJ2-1	CASSRISGSYNEQFF	TGTGCCAGCAGCCGCATTAGCGGGAGCTACAATGAGCAGTTCTTC
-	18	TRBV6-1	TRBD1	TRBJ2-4	CASSQGQGRGLAKNIQYF	TGTGCCAGCAGTCAAGGACAGGGTCGAGGACTAGCCAAAAACATTCAGTACTTC
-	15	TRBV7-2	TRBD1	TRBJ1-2	CASSPTGDPLYGYTF	TGTGCCAGCAGCCCGACAGGGGACCCCCTCTATGGCTACACCTTC
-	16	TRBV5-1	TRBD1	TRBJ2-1	CASSYYRGQNYNEQFF	TGCGCCAGCAGCTATTACAGGGGTCAGAATTACAATGAGCAGTTCTTC
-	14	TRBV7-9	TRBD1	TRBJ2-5	CASSQQGAGETQYF	TGTGCCAGCAGCCAACAGGGGGCGGGGGAGACCCAGTACTTC
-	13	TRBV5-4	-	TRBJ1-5	CASSLDRAGPQHF	TGTGCCAGCAGCTTGGATAGGGCGGGTCCCCAGCATTTT
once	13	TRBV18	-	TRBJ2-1	CASSLQGPNEQFF	TGTGCCAGCTCACTACAGGGCCCCAATGAGCAGTTCTTC
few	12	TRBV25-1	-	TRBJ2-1	CASSLQYNEQFF	TGTGCCAGCAGTCTCCAGTACAATGAGCAGTTCTTC
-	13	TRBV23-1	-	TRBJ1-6	CASSPRRNSPLHF	TGCGCCAGCAGCCCTCGGAGGAATTCACCCCTCCACTTT
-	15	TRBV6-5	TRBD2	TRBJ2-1	CASASGTSGRGEQFF	TGTGCCAGCGCTTCCGGGACTAGCGGGAGAGGTGAGCAGTTCTTC
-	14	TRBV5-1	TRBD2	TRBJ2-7	CASSSWTSGTEQYF	TGCGCCAGCAGCTCCTGGACTAGCGGCACCGAGCAGTACTTC
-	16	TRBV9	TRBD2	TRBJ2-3	CASSVGTSGGVDTQYF	TGTGCCAGCAGCGTAGGGACTAGCGGGGGGGTAGATACGCAGTATTTT
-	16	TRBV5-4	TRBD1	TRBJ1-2	CASSLFLGQGTHGYTF	TGTGCCAGCAGCTTGTTTTTGGGACAGGGAACTCATGGCTACACCTTC
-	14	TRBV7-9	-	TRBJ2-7	CASSPGTRGEEQYF	TGTGCCAGCAGCCCCGGGACAAGGGGAGAGGAGCAGTACTTC
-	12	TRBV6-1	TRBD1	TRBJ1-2	CASRDNQGAYTF	TGTGCCAGCAGGGACAACCAGGGGGCCTACACCTTC
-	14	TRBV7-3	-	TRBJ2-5	CASSLTHSQETQYF	TGTGCCAGCAGCTTAACCCACAGCCAAGAGACCCAGTACTTC
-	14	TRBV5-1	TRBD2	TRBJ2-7	CASSHGGFGYEQYF	TGCGCCAGCAGCCACGGGGGGTTCGGCTACGAGCAGTACTTC
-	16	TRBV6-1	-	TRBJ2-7	CASSEIGQGLSYEQYF	TGTGCCAGCAGTGAAATCGGGCAGGGCCTCTCCTACGAGCAGTACTTC
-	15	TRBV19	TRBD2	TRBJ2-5	CASSVGGLAMETQYF	TGTGCCAGTAGTGTGGGTGGACTAGCTATGGAGACCCAGTACTTC
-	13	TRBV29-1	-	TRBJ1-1	CSVVTQGSTEAFF	TGCAGCGTTGTCACTCAGGGATCAACTGAAGCTTTCTTT
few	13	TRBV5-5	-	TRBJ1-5	CASSLGPGQPQHF	TGTGCCAGCAGCTTGGGCCCAGGTCAGCCCCAGCATTTT
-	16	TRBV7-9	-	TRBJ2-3	CASSSSWRARTDTQYF	TGTGCCAGCAGCTCGTCTTGGAGGGCTCGCACAGATACGCAGTATTTT
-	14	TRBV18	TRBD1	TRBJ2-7	CASSSDRGHYEQYF	TGTGCCAGCTCTTCCGACAGGGGGCACTACGAGCAGTACTTC
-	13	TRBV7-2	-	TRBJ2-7	CASSLDSYYEQYF	TGTGCCAGCAGCTTAGATTCCTACTACGAGCAGTACTTC